The 14 T cell receptor beta chains reported below all come from one sample, sequenced in a study of breast tumors, draining lymph nodes, adjacent tissues. TCRdb reprocessed the multiplex PCR reads with MiXCR, giving one entry per CDR3 protein. Among under 150,000 distinct CDR3 sequences, around 22% were seen once, and the ten largest hold 2.6%. The lymph nodes were axillary draining lymph nodes from breast cancer patients. Material: axillary lymph node tissue. The receptors shown here come from a female donor with breast cancer. Some clones in this sample may be carry-over from other donors' samples.

This clonotype has at least ten counts. The chain couples TRBV12-5 to TRBJ2-5, with unresolved D. Germline-derived CDR1 and CDR2 are LGHNT and FRNRAP. V was pared by 4 bases and J by 5 bases, with 11 bases between. The CDR3 is made up of 13 amino acids. CDR3 sequence (DNA): TGTGCTAGTGGTTCCCTCGGTGCCGAGACCCAGTACTTC. Protein sequence: CASGSLGAETQYF. Full variable domain (outside the CDR3, taken from reference TRBV12-5 and TRBJ2-5): DARVTQTPRHKVTEMGQEVTMRCQPILGHNTVFWYRQTMMQGLELLAYFRNRAPLDDSGMPKDRFSAEMPDATLATLKIQPSEPRDSAVYFCASGSLGAETQYFGPGTRLLVL.

This clonotype showed up many times. The V and J genes are TRBV29-1 and TRBJ2-3; tentatively, D is TRBD1 (5 bases). From germline, CDR1 is SQVTM and CDR2 ANQGSEA. Trimming removed 4 bases from V and 3 bases from J, with 11 bases in between. The CDR3 has 13 residues. The CDR3 protein is CSVAGRVTDTQYF. The CDR3 DNA follows: TGCAGCGTTGCCGGCAGGGTAACAGATACGCAGTATTTT.

The gene calls are TRBV27 and TRBJ2-1; D gene ambiguous. CDR3 length: 13 residues. Germline V gene data show CDR1 as MNHEY and CDR2 as SMNVEV (reference sequence). Trimming took 3 bases from V and 9 from J, leaving 12 bases between them. This CDR3 is CASSFSIPGEQFF. The CDR3 coding sequence is TGTGCCAGCAGTTTCTCAATCCCCGGTGAGCAGTTCTTC.

The chain recombines TRBV28 with TRBJ2-2, with D possibly TRBD2 on 5 matching bases. V was cut by 4 bases and J by 0 bases, with 9 bases left in between. The CDR3 covers 15 residues. Per the germline V gene, CDR1 is MDHEN and CDR2 is SYDVKM. Here the CDR3 reads CASSSQDSNTGELFF. In nucleotides, the CDR3 is TGTGCCAGCAGTTCGCAGGACTCGAACACCGGGGAGCTGTTTTTT.

This clonotype occurred many times. This rearrangement joins TRBV20-1 to TRBJ2-3; TRBD2 aligns across 11 bases. J gave up 0 bases and V 3 bases, and 8 bases lay outside the gene matches. The CDR3 has 17 residues. Looked up from germline, CDR1 is DFQATT and CDR2 is SNEGSKA (reference sequence). The CDR3 region is CSARVPSGRSSTDTQYF. CDR3 sequence (DNA): TGCAGTGCTAGGGTCCCTAGCGGGAGGTCTAGCACAGATACGCAGTATTTT.

The table lists this clonotype with a count of one. The CDR3 carries no conserved terminal phenylalanine or tryptophan, so it likely arises from a read error. The DNA is left out, because the CDR3 cannot be placed on it with certainty; the CDR3 is given as TCRdb lists it. The V call is TRBV25-1, the J call TRBJ1-2; TRBD1 is taken as the D call from the table, unchecked against the DNA. Germline V gives CDR1 MGHDK, CDR2 SYGVNS. From its first to its last residue, the CDR3 has 13 amino acids. The CDR3 sequence: CASSVARDRVCNG.

The sample holds many counts of this clonotype. This chain joins TRBV20-1 and TRBJ2-5; 9 nucleotides agree with TRBD1. Germline-derived CDR1 and CDR2 are DFQATT and SNEGSKA (reference sequence). Germline trimming cut 6 bases from V and 3 bases from J; bases unmatched to any gene: 5. The CDR3 sequence is 13 residues long. The DNA for the CDR3 is TGCAGTGCGAGGGACAGGGCTAAAGAGACCCAGTACTTC. Its translation: CSARDRAKETQYF.

DNA for the CDR3: TGCGCCAGCAGCCAAGACAGGGGACGGGGCCCGGTTGGCTATGGCTACACCTTC. Protein product: CASSQDRGRGPVGYGYTF. V and J are TRBV4-3 and TRBJ1-2; possible D gene TRBD1, 6 bases. This CDR3 is built from 18 residues. Germline CDR1 LGHNA, CDR2 YSLEER. Trimming removed 0 bases from V and 4 bases from J, with 21 bases in between.

This clonotype appeared many times. V and J are TRBV5-4 and TRBJ1-6, with D possibly TRBD1 on 5 matching bases. The germline V and J ends were trimmed by 5 bases and 7 bases, with 16 bases remaining between them. Looked up from germline, CDR1 is SGHNT and CDR2 is YYREEE (reference sequence). This CDR3 comprises 15 residues. The CDR3 coding sequence is TGTGCCAGCAGTCCCGGGACGGGCCCAAATTCACCCCTCCACTTT. Protein sequence: CASSPGTGPNSPLHF.

This sequence joins TRBV4-1 and TRBJ2-4, with 8 nucleotides matching TRBD2. The CDR3 has 15 residues. With 2 bases clipped from V and 6 bases from J, the junction kept 6 bases outside the gene matches. The germline V gene has CDR1 MGHRA and CDR2 YSYEKL. CDR3 nucleotide sequence: TGCGCCAGCAGCCAAACCCAGCGGGAGACAAACATTCAGTACTTC. This gives the protein CASSQTQRETNIQYF.

The V gene is TRBV27, the J gene TRBJ1-5; D is unclear. Trimming removed 5 bases from V and 0 bases from J, with 11 bases in between. The CDR3 has 15 amino acids. CDR1 and CDR2 (germline): MNHEY, SMNVEV (reference sequence). The CDR3 DNA is TGTGCCAGCAGTCCCTGGAGGAGTAGCAATCAGCCCCAGCATTTT. Residues: CASSPWRSSNQPQHF.

On this clonotype: A read error may be the cause here, since a much bigger clone is one base away. This chain links TRBV5-1 with TRBJ2-3, with no clear D. The CDR3 has 14 residues. Germline V CDR1 and CDR2: SGHRS, YFSETQ. Trimming left V 0 bases short and J 8 bases short, with 13 bases between. CDR3 sequence reads: CASSLGHDVGTQYF. CDR3 DNA: TGCGCCAGCAGCTTGGGGCACGACGTGGGTACGCAGTATTTT.

Worth noting for this clonotype: Compared with germline, one end of the junction differs, possibly owing to a read error. This rearrangement joins TRBV19 to TRBJ2-1, with TRBD1 matching over 7 bases. Germline V gene lookup returns CDR1 LNHDA and CDR2 SQIVND (reference sequence). CDR3 length: 14 residues. CDR3 amino acids: CASSMGQTYNEQLF. The DNA of the CDR3 is TGTGCCAGTAGTATGGGACAGACCTACAATGAGCAGCTCTTC.

This clonotype was seen ten or more times. V is TRBV19 and J is TRBJ2-7; TRBD1 aligns across 10 bases. The CDR3 runs 14 residues. CDR1 and CDR2 from the germline V gene are LNHDA and SQIVND (reference sequence). Trimming took 5 bases from V and 2 from J; bases not matched to a gene: 3. CDR3 amino acids: CASSVGQGTYEQYF. DNA of the CDR3: TGTGCCAGTAGTGTGGGACAGGGGACCTACGAGCAGTACTTC. The full variable domain, its missing parts supplied by reference TRBV19 and TRBJ2-7, is DGGITQSPKYLFRKEGQNVTLSCEQNLNHDAMYWYRQDPGQGLRLIYYSQIVNDFQKGDIAEGYSVSREKKESFPLTVTSAQKNPTAFYLCASSVGQGTYEQYFGPGTRLTVT.